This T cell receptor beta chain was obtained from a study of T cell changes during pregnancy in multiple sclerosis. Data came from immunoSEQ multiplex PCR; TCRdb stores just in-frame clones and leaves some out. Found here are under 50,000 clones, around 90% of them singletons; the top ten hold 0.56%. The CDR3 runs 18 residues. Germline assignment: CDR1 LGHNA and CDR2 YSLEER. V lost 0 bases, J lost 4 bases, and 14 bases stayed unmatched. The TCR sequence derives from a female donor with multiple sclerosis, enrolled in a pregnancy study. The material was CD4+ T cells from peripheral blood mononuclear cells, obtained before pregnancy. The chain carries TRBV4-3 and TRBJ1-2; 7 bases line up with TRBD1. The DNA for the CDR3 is TGCGCCAGCAGCCAAGATCCACAAGGGGGCGCGGAGGGCTATGGCTACACCTTC. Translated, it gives CASSQDPQGGAEGYGYTF.